This entry concerns a single T cell receptor beta chain. Its antigen is undetermined. This sample was included in a study of PD-1 blockade in classical Hodgkin lymphoma. As to time point: newly diagnosed, previously untreated cHL patient sample. The authors purified CD4+ T cells from thawed PBMCs by magnetic negative selection. What served as comparison were PBMCs in newly diagnosed, untreated classical Hodgkin lymphoma. Study outcomes and limitations: Newly diagnosed patients were said to have less baseline TCR diversity than healthy donors did. Possibly reflecting disease activity or prior therapy, repertoire differences have causes that remain undefined.

CDR3 length: 15 residues. V gave up 7 bases and J gave up 1 base, with 16 bases separating them. Looked up from germline, CDR1 is MNHNS and CDR2 is SASEGT. TCRdb's copy holds only in-frame clones and misses some; the assay was immunoSEQ multiplex PCR. The table lists fewer than 35,000 clones, about 88% of them singletons. The sequence was obtained from a human donor with classical Hodgkin lymphoma. V and J are TRBV6-1 and TRBJ1-2; TRBD1 is a possible D gene (5 bases). The material sequenced was CD4+ T cells from blood. The CDR3 is CASILNTGVNYGYTF. The CDR3 region has the DNA TGTGCCAGCATTTTAAATACGGGGGTTAACTATGGCTACACCTTC.